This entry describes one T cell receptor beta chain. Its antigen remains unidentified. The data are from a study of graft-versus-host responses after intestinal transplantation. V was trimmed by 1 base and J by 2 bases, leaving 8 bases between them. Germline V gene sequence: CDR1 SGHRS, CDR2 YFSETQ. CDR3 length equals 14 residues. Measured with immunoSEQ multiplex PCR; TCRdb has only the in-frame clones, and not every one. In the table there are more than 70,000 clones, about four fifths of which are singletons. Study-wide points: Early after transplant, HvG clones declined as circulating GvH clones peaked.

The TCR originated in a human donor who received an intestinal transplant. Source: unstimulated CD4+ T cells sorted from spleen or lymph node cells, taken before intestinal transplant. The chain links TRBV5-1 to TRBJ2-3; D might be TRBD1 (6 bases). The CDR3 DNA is TGCGCCAGCAGCTTGTCAGGGGACACAGATACGCAGTATTTT. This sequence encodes CASSLSGDTDTQYF.